Sequencing of this T cell receptor (beta chain) was carried out in a study of CXCR3-negative and CXCR3-positive naive CD8 T cells (dated by TCRdb to the late 2010s). Background for the entire study: In total, around 150 million TRB reads were obtained, or roughly 1.5 +/- 0.3 million reads per library. Data from 11 donors, pooled across two independent experiments, went into the diversity and physicochemical repertoire analyses. Naive subsets from several donors and memory cells from 3 donors were included in the TRBV-TRBJ cluster analysis. What the research found in general, with its limitations: Naive CXCR3-negative and CXCR3-positive cells from the same donor showed similar TRBV-TRBJ usage, whereas memory cells showed distinct patterns. Both naive subsets had comparably high repertoire diversity, while memory CD8+ T cells had much lower repertoire diversity. Freshly isolated PBMCs were used for most assays because CXCR3 expression went down partially after cryopreservation. Because surface CD5, which has been linked to self-reactivity in mice, was comparable between naive subsets, TCR interaction strength was also inferred from TRB CDR3 physicochemical properties.

Comment on this clonotype: There is no known antigen for this receptor.

These reads were obtained on a NextSeq 550. The Human TCR Profiling Kit (MiLaboratory) was used to prepare UMI-labeled 5' RACE TRB cDNA libraries. cDNA synthesis used the entire amount of extracted RNA, and PCR amplification then used the entire amount of cDNA produced. Libraries were prepared in parallel using an identical number of PCR cycles. The authors' analysis ran thus. MIGEC and MiXCR extracted about 50,000 +/- 10,000 unique UMI-labeled TRB cDNA molecules per library, requiring at least two reads per UMI. Each library averaged about 38,000 +/- 11,000 functional in-frame TRB CDR3 nucleotide clonotypes without stop codons. Diversity metrics, including normalized Shannon-Wiener and Chao1, were computed in VDJtools after downsampling to 5000 UMI-labeled TRB molecules per sample. For the central five CDR3 residues, VDJtools calculated physicochemical properties weighted by clonotype size, namely interaction energy, strength, volume and Kidera factor 4. TCRdb reprocessed the reads and provides one entry for every CDR3 protein sequence; no DNA is given. What appears here as the V and J calls and clone size reflects TCRdb's work, not the paper's. The sample's records list 45,000 to 55,000 distinct CDR3 sequences. The ten top clones hold about 15% of the sample.

Spanning cysteine to phenylalanine, the CDR3 consists of 17 amino acids. There is no recorded DNA. From the germline V gene, CDR1 is MNHEY and CDR2 is SVGAGI. For every CD8+ T cell subset, approximately 300,000 cells were flow-sorted straight into RLT lysis buffer, and each subset was sorted in triplicate. Using standard density gradient centrifugation, peripheral blood mononuclear cells were isolated from buffy coats. An RNeasy Mini Kit was used to extract total RNA from the sorted cells. The rearrangement combines TRBV6-5 with TRBJ1-1. Sequenced sample: memory CD8+ T cells from blood. Per the publication, the cell subset or site label means: conventional CD8+ memory T cells (TMEM), sorted as controls. The clonotype was recovered from a human donor in good health. Some clones in this sample may be carry-over from other donors' samples. The CDR3 region reads CASSYSGAGAGRTEAFF.